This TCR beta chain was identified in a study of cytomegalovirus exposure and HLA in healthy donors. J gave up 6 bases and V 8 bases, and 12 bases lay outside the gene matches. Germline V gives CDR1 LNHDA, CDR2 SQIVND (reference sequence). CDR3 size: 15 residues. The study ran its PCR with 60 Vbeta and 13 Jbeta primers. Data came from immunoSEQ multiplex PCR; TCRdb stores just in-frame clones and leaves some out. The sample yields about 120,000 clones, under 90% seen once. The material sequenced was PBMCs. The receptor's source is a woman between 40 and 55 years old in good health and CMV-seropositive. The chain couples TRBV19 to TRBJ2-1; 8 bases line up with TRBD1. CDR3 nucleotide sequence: TGTGCCAGTGGGAAGCGGACAGGGACCGGCAATGAGCAGTTCTTC. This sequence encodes CASGKRTGTGNEQFF.